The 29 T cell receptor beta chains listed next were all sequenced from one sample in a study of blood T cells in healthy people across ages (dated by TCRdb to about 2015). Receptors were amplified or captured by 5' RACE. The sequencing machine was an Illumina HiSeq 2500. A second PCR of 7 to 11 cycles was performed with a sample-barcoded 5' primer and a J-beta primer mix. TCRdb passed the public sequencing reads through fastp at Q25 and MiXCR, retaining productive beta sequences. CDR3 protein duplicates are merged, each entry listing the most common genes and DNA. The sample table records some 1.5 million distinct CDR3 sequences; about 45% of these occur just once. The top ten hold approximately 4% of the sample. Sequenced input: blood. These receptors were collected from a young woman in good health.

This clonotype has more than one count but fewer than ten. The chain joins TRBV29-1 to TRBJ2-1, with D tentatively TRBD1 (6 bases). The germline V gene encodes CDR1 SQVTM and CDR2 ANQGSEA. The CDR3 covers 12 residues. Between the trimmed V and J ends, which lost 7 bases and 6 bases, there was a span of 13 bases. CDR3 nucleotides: TGCAGCGGCCGGGACACACTCAATGAGCAGTTCTTC. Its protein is CSGRDTLNEQFF.

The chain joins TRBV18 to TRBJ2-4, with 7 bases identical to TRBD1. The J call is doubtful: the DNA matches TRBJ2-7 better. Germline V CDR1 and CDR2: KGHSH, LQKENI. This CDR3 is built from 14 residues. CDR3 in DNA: TGTGCCAGCTCAGCCGAGGGGGCGGTCTACGAGCAGTACTTC. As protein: CASSAEGAVYEQYF.

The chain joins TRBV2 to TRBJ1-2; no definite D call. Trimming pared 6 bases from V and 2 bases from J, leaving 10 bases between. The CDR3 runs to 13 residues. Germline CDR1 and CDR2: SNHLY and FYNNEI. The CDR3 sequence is CASRVIRNYGYTF. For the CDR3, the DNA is TGTGCCAGCAGGGTCATTAGGAACTATGGCTACACCTTC.

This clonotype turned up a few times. DNA for the CDR3: TGTGCCAGCAGCGTAGAACTAGCGGGTACTACAGATACGCAGTATTTT. Translating it yields CASSVELAGTTDTQYF. J is TRBJ2-3 and V is TRBV9, with TRBD2 identical over 9 bases. V shed 0 bases and J 3 bases; nucleotides not matched to a gene: 5. Germline loops: CDR1 SGDLS, CDR2 YYNGEE. The CDR3 length is 16 residues.

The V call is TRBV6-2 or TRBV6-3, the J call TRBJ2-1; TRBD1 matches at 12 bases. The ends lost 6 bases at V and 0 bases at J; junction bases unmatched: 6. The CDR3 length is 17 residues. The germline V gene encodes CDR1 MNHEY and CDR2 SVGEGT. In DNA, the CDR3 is TGTGCCAGCAGACTCGGGACAGGGGGCTTCTCCTACAATGAGCAGTTCTTC. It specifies CASRLGTGGFSYNEQFF.

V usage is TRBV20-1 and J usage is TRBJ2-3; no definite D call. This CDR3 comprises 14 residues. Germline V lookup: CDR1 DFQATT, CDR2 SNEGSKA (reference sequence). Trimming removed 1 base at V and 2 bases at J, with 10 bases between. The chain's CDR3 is CSARGHENTDTQYF. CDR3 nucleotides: TGCAGTGCTAGAGGGCATGAGAACACAGATACGCAGTATTTT.

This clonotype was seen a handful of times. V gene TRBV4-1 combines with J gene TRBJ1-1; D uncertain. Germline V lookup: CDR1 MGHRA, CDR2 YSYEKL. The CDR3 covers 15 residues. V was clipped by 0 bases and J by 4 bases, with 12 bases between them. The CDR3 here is CASSQERRSGTEAFF. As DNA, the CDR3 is TGCGCCAGCAGCCAAGAGAGGCGGAGTGGCACTGAAGCTTTCTTT.

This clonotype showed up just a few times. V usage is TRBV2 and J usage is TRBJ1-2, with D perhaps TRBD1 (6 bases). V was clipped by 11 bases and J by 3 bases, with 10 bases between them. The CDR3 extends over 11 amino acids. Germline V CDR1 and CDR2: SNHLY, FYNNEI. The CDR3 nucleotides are TGTGCCGGAGGGGGGGACTATGGCTACACCTTC. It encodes CAGGGDYGYTF.

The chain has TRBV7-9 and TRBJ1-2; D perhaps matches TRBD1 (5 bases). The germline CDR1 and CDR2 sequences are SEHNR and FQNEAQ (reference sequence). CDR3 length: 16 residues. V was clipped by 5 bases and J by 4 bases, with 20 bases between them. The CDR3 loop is CASSLRFSGTVYGYTF. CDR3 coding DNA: TGTGCCAGCAGCCTAAGGTTCTCCGGGACGGTCTATGGCTACACCTTC. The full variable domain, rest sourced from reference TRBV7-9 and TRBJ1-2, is DTGVSQNPRHKITKRGQNVTFRCDPISEHNRLYWYRQTLGQGPEFLTYFQNEAQLEKSRLLSDRFSAERPKGSFSTLEIQRTEQGDSAMYLCASSLRFSGTVYGYTFGSGTRLTVV.

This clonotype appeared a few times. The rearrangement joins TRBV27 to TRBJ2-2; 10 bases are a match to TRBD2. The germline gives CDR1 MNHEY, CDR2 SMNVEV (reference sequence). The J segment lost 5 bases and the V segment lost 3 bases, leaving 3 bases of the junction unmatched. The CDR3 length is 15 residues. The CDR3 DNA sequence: TGTGCCAGCAGTTTGGGGACTAGCGAAACCGGGGAGCTGTTTTTT. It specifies CASSLGTSETGELFF.

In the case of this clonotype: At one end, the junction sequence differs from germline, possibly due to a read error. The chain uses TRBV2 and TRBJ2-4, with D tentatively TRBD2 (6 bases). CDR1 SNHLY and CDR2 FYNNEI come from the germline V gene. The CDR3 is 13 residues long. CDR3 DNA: TGTGCCAGCAGGGAAGACTCGTGGGGGGAGCAGTACTTC. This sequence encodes CASREDSWGEQYF.

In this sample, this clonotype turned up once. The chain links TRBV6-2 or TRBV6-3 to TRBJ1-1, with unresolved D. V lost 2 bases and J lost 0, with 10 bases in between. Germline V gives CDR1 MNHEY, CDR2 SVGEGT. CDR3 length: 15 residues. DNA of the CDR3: TGTGCCAGCAGTTACAGCGGCAAAGTGAACACTGAAGCTTTCTTT. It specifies CASSYSGKVNTEAFF.

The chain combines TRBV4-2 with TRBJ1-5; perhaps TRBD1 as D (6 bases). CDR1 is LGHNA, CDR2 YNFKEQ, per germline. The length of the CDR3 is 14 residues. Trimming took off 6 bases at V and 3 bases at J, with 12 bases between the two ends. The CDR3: CASSEGTFNQPQHF. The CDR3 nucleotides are TGTGCCAGCAGTGAAGGGACATTCAATCAGCCCCAGCATTTT.

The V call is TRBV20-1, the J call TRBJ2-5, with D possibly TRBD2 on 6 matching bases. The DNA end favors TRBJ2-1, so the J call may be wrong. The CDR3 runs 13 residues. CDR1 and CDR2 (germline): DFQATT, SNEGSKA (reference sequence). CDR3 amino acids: CSARAEGIYEQFF. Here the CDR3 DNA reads TGCAGTGCTAGAGCGGAGGGTATCTACGAGCAGTTCTTC.

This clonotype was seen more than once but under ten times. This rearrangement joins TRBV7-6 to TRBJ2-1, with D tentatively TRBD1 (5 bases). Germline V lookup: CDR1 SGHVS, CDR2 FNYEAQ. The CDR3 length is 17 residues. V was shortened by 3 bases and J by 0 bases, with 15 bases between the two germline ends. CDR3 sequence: CASSFITGDSSYNEQFF. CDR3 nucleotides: TGTGCCAGCAGCTTTATAACAGGCGATAGCTCCTACAATGAGCAGTTCTTC.

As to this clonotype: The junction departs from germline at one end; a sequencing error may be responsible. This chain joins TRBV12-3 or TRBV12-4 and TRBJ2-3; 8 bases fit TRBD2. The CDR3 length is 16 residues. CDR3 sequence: CASRGLGALGTDTQYF. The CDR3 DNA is TGTGCCAGCAGGGGACTAGGGGCATTGGGAACAGATACGCAATATTTT.

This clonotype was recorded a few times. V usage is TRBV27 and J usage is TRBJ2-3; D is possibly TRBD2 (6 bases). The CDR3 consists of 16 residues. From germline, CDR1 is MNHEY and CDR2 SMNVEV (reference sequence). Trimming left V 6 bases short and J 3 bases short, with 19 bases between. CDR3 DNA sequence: TGTGCCAGCAGCCATGGGAGAGGGGCGGGGACAGATACGCAGTATTTT. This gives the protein CASSHGRGAGTDTQYF.

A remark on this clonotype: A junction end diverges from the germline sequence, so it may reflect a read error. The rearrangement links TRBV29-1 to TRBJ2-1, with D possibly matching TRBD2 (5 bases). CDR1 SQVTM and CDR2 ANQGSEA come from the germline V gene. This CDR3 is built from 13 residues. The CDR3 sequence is CSARGLKNNAQFF. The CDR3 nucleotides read TGCAGCGCGAGAGGGCTAAAGAACAATGCGCAGTTCTTC.

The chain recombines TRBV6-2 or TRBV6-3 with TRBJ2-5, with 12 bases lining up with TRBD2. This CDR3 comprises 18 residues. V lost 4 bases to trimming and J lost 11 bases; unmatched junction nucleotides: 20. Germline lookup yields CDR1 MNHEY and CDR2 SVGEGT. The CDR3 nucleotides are TGTGCCAGCAGTTCGCTTGGACTAGCGGGGAGATTTAGAAATGAGCAGTACTTC. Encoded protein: CASSSLGLAGRFRNEQYF.

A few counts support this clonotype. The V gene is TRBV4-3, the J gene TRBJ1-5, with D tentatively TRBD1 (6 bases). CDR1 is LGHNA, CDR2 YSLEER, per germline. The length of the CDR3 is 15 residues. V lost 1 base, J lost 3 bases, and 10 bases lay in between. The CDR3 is CASSQVWDINQPQHF. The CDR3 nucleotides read TGCGCCAGCAGCCAAGTATGGGACATCAATCAGCCCCAGCATTTT.

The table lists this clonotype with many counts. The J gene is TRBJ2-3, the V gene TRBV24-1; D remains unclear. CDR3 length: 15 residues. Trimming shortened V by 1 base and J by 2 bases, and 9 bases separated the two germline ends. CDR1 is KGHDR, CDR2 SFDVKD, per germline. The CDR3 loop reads CATSDFVRDTDTQYF. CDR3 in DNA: TGTGCCACCAGTGATTTCGTCCGAGACACAGATACGCAGTATTTT.

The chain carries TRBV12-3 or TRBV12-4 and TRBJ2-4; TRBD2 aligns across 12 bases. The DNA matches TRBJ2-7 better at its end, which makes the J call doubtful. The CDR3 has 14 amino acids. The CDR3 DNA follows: TGTGCCAGCAGTGTGACACTAGCGGGAGGCGAGCAGTACTTC. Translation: CASSVTLAGGEQYF.

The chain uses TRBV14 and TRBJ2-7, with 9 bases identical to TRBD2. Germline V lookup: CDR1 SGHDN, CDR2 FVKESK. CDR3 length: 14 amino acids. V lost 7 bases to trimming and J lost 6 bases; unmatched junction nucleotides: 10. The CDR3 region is CASTPAGGPFEQYF. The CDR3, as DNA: TGTGCCAGCACCCCAGCGGGAGGCCCTTTCGAGCAGTACTTC.

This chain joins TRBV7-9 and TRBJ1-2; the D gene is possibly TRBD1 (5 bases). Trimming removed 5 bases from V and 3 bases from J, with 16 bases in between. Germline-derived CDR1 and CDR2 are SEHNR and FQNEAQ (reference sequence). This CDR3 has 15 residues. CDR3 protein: CASSLRRDGDYGYTF. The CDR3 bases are TGTGCCAGCAGCCTAAGAAGGGACGGCGACTATGGCTACACCTTC.

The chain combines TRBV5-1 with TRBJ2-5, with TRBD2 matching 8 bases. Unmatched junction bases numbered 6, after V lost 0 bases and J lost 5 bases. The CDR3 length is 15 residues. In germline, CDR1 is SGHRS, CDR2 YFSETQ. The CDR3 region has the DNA TGCGCCAGCAGCTTGGACCCGGGAGGGCCTGAGACCCAGTACTTC. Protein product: CASSLDPGGPETQYF. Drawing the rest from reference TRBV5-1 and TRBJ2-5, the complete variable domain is KAGVTQTPRYLIKTRGQQVTLSCSPISGHRSVSWYQQTPGQGLQFLFEYFSETQRNKGNFPGRFSGRQFSNSRSEMNVSTLELGDSALYLCASSLDPGGPETQYFGPGTRLLVL.

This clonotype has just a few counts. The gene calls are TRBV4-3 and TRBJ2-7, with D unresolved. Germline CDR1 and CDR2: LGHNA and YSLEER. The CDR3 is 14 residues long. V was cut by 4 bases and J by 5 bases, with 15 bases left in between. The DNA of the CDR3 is TGCGCCAGCAGCCCCCGAGCCCTAGGGAACGAGCAGTACTTC. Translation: CASSPRALGNEQYF.

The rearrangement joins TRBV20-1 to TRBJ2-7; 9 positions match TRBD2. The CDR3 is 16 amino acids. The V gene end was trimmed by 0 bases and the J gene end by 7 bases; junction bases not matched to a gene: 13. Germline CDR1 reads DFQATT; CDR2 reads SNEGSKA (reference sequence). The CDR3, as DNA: TGCAGTGCTAGAGAGGTTGAGCGGGAGGATGCGAATGAGCAGTACTTC. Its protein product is CSAREVEREDANEQYF.

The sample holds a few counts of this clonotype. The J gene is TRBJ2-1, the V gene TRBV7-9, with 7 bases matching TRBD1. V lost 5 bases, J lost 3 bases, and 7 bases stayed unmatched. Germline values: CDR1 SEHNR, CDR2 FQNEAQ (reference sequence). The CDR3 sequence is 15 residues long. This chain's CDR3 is CASSARQGLYNEQFF. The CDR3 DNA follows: TGTGCCAGCAGCGCCAGACAGGGCCTCTACAATGAGCAGTTCTTC.

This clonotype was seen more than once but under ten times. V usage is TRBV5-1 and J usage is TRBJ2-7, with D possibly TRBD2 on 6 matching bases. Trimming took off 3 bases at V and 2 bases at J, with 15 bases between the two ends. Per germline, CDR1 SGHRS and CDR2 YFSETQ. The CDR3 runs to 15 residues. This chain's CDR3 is CASSSDPGATYEQYF. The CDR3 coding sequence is TGCGCCAGCAGCTCGGACCCGGGAGCTACCTACGAGCAGTACTTC.